The sequence of this T cell receptor beta chain was determined in a study of blood T cell repertoires in COVID-19. Study summary: There were acute and convalescent COVID-19 samples, and they came from the United States, Italy and Spain.

Authors' data handling: Amplification with reference gene primers provided the estimates of nucleated cell counts. Here immunoSEQ multiplex PCR was the method, and the copy in TCRdb shows in-frame clones only, minus some. D and trimming come from the DNA, and the V and J calls and clone size come from that table. The repertoire holds approximately 280,000 clones, with 89% as singletons. Germline CDR1 and CDR2: SQVTM and ANQGSEA. V was cut by 4 bases and J by 8 bases, with 8 bases left in between. This CDR3 contains 10 residues. The rearrangement joins TRBV29-1 to TRBJ1-2; D is possibly TRBD1 (5 bases). Sequences were obtained from peripheral blood. This sequence originates from a woman in her sixties or seventies with acute or convalescent COVID-19. DNA of the CDR3: TGCAGCGTTGGGGGCTGGGGCTACACCTTC. Its protein product is CSVGGWGYTF.